Listed below are T cell receptor beta chains from one sample, sequenced in a study of T cell responses to AZD1222 COVID-19 vaccine. The assay was immunoSEQ multiplex PCR, and TCRdb's table has in-frame clones only and misses some. In the table there are 100,000 to 150,000 clones, more than 70% of which are singletons. The input for sequencing was peripheral blood, taken on day 0 of AZD1222 vaccination. These receptors originate from an adult in good health. CDR3s include the opening cysteine and the closing phenylalanine or tryptophan. A D gene is named only where the DNA matches it firmly. Clone size is not always given. Where it is, it says once, few, many or a class for expanded clones.

V: TRBV27
D: .
size: few
length: 16
J: TRBJ2-1
DNA: TGTGCCAGCAGTCCTCTTTGGCGGGGTCTAGTCAATGAGCAGTTCTTC
CDR3: CASSPLWRGLVNEQFF

V: TRBV19
D: .
size: .
length: 16
J: TRBJ1-3
DNA: TGTGCCAGTAGCACCGTGGGCAACGGCCCTGGAAACACCATATATTTT
CDR3: CASSTVGNGPGNTIYF

V: TRBV6-2/TRBV6-3
D: TRBD2
size: .
length: 17
J: TRBJ2-1
DNA: TGTGCCAGCAGTTACGGGCCTAGAGCGGGAGGGCGCAATGAGCAGTTCTTC
CDR3: CASSYGPRAGGRNEQFF

V: TRBV6-1
D: .
size: .
length: 15
J: TRBJ2-7
DNA: TGTGCCAGCAGTGAAGAGACAGTTTCCTCCTACGAGCAGTACTTC
CDR3: CASSEETVSSYEQYF

V: TRBV27
D: TRBD1
size: .
length: 15
J: TRBJ1-5
DNA: TGTGCCAGCAGTCAATCCTTGACAGGGTATCAGCCCCAGCATTTT
CDR3: CASSQSLTGYQPQHF

V: TRBV19
D: .
size: once
length: 17
J: TRBJ2-1
DNA: TGTGCCAGTAGCCCGGCCCGTAAGATTCTTCTCTACAATGAGCAGTTCTTC
CDR3: CASSPARKILLYNEQFF

V: TRBV10-3
D: .
size: .
length: 16
J: TRBJ2-1
DNA: TGTGCCATCAGGTTCGGACAGAACCCGTCCTACAATGAGCAGTTCTTC
CDR3: CAIRFGQNPSYNEQFF

V: TRBV20-1
D: .
size: .
length: 16
J: TRBJ1-1
DNA: TGCAGTGCTAGTTCGCGTTTTGGGGTCATGAACACTGAAGCTTTCTTT
CDR3: CSASSRFGVMNTEAFF

V: TRBV19
D: TRBD2
size: .
length: 14
J: TRBJ2-7
DNA: TGTGCCAGTAGAACTAGCGGAGGGGCCCACGAGCAGTACTTC
CDR3: CASRTSGGAHEQYF

V: TRBV7-3
D: .
size: .
length: 18
J: TRBJ2-2
DNA: TGTGCCAGCAGCTCAACCCCCAGGAGCGGATTGAACACCGGGGAGCTGTTTTTT
CDR3: CASSSTPRSGLNTGELFF

V: TRBV3-1/TRBV3-2
D: TRBD1
size: .
length: 15
J: TRBJ1-2
DNA: TGTGCCAGCAGCCACCTCTGGGACAGCGACGAAGGCTACACCTTC
CDR3: CASSHLWDSDEGYTF

V: TRBV19
D: .
size: once
length: 14
J: TRBJ1-5
DNA: TGTGCCACTACGGACGTAAATAGCAATCAGCCCCAGCATTTT
CDR3: CATTDVNSNQPQHF

V: TRBV6-5
D: TRBD2
size: .
length: 16
J: TRBJ2-7
DNA: TGTGCCAGCAGTTACTCCTGGACTAGCGGGTCCTACGAGCAGTACTTC
CDR3: CASSYSWTSGSYEQYF

V: TRBV5-1
D: TRBD1
size: .
length: 13
J: TRBJ1-1
DNA: TGCGCCAGCAGTGGGCAGGGGGCAACTGAAGCTTTCTTT
CDR3: CASSGQGATEAFF

V: TRBV20-1
D: .
size: .
length: 14
J: TRBJ2-2
DNA: TGCAGTGCTAGTTTCCAGTTTTCCACCGGGGAGCTGTTTTTT
CDR3: CSASFQFSTGELFF

V: TRBV11-3
D: TRBD2
size: .
length: 15
J: TRBJ2-2
DNA: TGTGCCAGCAGCCGAGGACTAGCGGTCACCGGGGAGCTGTTTTTT
CDR3: CASSRGLAVTGELFF

V: TRBV25-1
D: .
size: .
length: 13
J: TRBJ1-6
DNA: TGTGCCAGCAGTGATCGTTTCGATTCACCCCTCCACTTT
CDR3: CASSDRFDSPLHF

V: TRBV7-9
D: .
size: .
length: 15
J: TRBJ1-5
DNA: TGTGCCAGCAGCTCCTCGGGATCAGGGGATCAGCCCCAGCATTTT
CDR3: CASSSSGSGDQPQHF

V: TRBV2
D: .
size: .
length: 11
J: TRBJ2-7
DNA: TGTGCCAGCAGTGGAACCTACGAGCAGTACTTC
CDR3: CASSGTYEQYF

V: TRBV2
D: .
size: .
length: 15
J: TRBJ2-3
DNA: TGTGCCAGCATTATCCTAGTTAAGAGCACAGATACGCAGTATTTT
CDR3: CASIILVKSTDTQYF

V: TRBV5-4
D: TRBD1
size: .
length: 17
J: TRBJ2-2
DNA: TGTGCCAGCAGCCGACCGGGACAGGGTTCGGGCACCGGGGAGCTGTTTTTT
CDR3: CASSRPGQGSGTGELFF

V: TRBV9
D: .
size: .
length: 13
J: TRBJ2-5
DNA: TGTGCCAGCAGCGTAGATGTCCAAGAGACCCAGTACTTC
CDR3: CASSVDVQETQYF

V: TRBV5-1
D: .
size: .
length: 13
J: TRBJ2-3
DNA: TGCGCCAGCAGCTGGGGTTCTACAGATACGCAGTATTTT
CDR3: CASSWGSTDTQYF

V: TRBV6-2/TRBV6-3
D: .
size: once
length: 16
J: TRBJ2-2
DNA: TGTGCCAGCAGCCCCTGGGAGAAGGTTAACACCGGGGAGCTGTTTTTT
CDR3: CASSPWEKVNTGELFF

V: TRBV18
D: .
size: .
length: 16
J: TRBJ2-1
DNA: TGTGCCAGCTCACCTTCGTCAGGGTGGACCTACAATGAGCAGTTCTTC
CDR3: CASSPSSGWTYNEQFF

V: TRBV6-5
D: TRBD1
size: .
length: 12
J: TRBJ2-7
DNA: TGTACCAGCAACAGGGGGCCCTACGAGCAGTACTTC
CDR3: CTSNRGPYEQYF

V: TRBV27
D: .
size: .
length: 17
J: TRBJ1-4
DNA: TGTGCCAGCAGAACATGGACAGCGGCCTCAACTAATGAAAAACTGTTTTTT
CDR3: CASRTWTAASTNEKLFF

V: TRBV19
D: .
size: once
length: 16
J: TRBJ1-5
DNA: TGTGCCAGTACCTTGGGGTCGCGGGGGAGCAATCAGCCCCAGCATTTT
CDR3: CASTLGSRGSNQPQHF

V: TRBV5-1
D: .
size: .
length: 11
J: TRBJ2-1
DNA: TGCGCCAGCACCTTTAACAATGAGCAGTTCTTC
CDR3: CASTFNNEQFF

V: TRBV5-1
D: TRBD1
size: once
length: 15
J: TRBJ1-4
DNA: TGCGCCAGCAGCTTCCAACAGGGGGCAGGGGAAAAACTGTTTTTT
CDR3: CASSFQQGAGEKLFF

V: TRBV7-3
D: .
size: .
length: 13
J: TRBJ2-7
DNA: TGTGCCAGCAGCCGGGACACCTTTTACGAGCAGTACTTC
CDR3: CASSRDTFYEQYF

V: TRBV7-9
D: .
size: once
length: 15
J: TRBJ2-1
DNA: TGTGCCAGCAGCTTCGGACCGAGGGAGGACAATGAGCAGTTCTTC
CDR3: CASSFGPREDNEQFF

V: TRBV12-2
D: .
size: .
length: 16
J: TRBJ2-5
DNA: TGTGCAAGTCGCTTATTACTCTTGGTCCTCCAAGAGACCCAGTACTTC
CDR3: CASRLLLLVLQETQYF

V: TRBV29-1
D: .
size: .
length: 11
J: TRBJ2-5
DNA: TGCAGCGTTATATATTCAGAGACCCAGTACTTC
CDR3: CSVIYSETQYF

V: TRBV5-4
D: .
size: .
length: 14
J: TRBJ1-3
DNA: TGTGCCAGCAGCTTGGCAGGGGCCGGAAACACCATATATTTT
CDR3: CASSLAGAGNTIYF

V: TRBV19
D: .
size: .
length: 14
J: TRBJ1-1
DNA: TGTGCCAGTAGTCTCTCCGGGACAAACACTGAAGCTTTCTTT
CDR3: CASSLSGTNTEAFF

V: TRBV5-4
D: .
size: .
length: 16
J: TRBJ2-1
DNA: TGTGCCAGCAGGTTGAATAGCGCCCCAGGAACCAATGAGCAGTTCTTC
CDR3: CASRLNSAPGTNEQFF

V: TRBV10-3
D: .
size: .
length: 12
J: TRBJ1-1
DNA: TGTGCCATCAGTGACTTGGGGAATGAAGCTTTCTTT
CDR3: CAISDLGNEAFF

V: TRBV6-2/TRBV6-3
D: .
size: .
length: 14
J: TRBJ1-2
DNA: TGTGCCAGCAGTTCCCGCGGGACTAACTATGGCTACACCTTC
CDR3: CASSSRGTNYGYTF

V: TRBV28
D: TRBD2
size: .
length: 15
J: TRBJ2-5
DNA: TGTGCCAGCAGTCCGCTAGCGGGAGGGCGAAAGACCCAGTACTTC
CDR3: CASSPLAGGRKTQYF

V: TRBV19
D: .
size: .
length: 12
J: TRBJ1-5
DNA: TGTGCCAGTAGTACGCAGAATCAGCCCCAGCATTTT
CDR3: CASSTQNQPQHF

V: TRBV10-3
D: .
size: .
length: 15
J: TRBJ2-3
DNA: TGTGCCATCAGTGAAGGAGGGATTAGCCTGCAAGCGCAGTATTTT
CDR3: CAISEGGISLQAQYF

V: TRBV27
D: .
size: .
length: 14
J: TRBJ2-7
DNA: TGTGCCAGCAGTTTGGGGACAACCACATACGAGCAGTACTTC
CDR3: CASSLGTTTYEQYF

V: TRBV14
D: .
size: .
length: 14
J: TRBJ2-5
DNA: TGTGCCAGCAGCCCCTCTTTAGTCCAAGAGACCCAGTACTTC
CDR3: CASSPSLVQETQYF

V: TRBV28
D: .
size: .
length: 16
J: TRBJ2-7
DNA: TGTGCCAGCAGTTTACCACTGTGGTCGTACTCCTACGAGCAGTACTTC
CDR3: CASSLPLWSYSYEQYF

V: TRBV6-6
D: TRBD1
size: .
length: 15
J: TRBJ1-6
DNA: TGTGCCAGCAGTCCTCACAGGGGCCCTAATTCACCCCTCCACTTT
CDR3: CASSPHRGPNSPLHF

V: TRBV6-1
D: TRBD2
size: .
length: 19
J: TRBJ2-5
DNA: TGTGCCAGCAGTGTAAGGACTAGCGGGAGGCGGGTTCCCCGGGAGACCCAGTACTTC
CDR3: CASSVRTSGRRVPRETQYF

V: TRBV7-3
D: .
size: .
length: 14
J: TRBJ2-1
DNA: TGTGCCAGCAGCTTACAGGGACTCAACAATGAGCAGTTCTTC
CDR3: CASSLQGLNNEQFF

V: TRBV28
D: TRBD1
size: .
length: 17
J: TRBJ1-3
DNA: TGTGCCAGCAGTTTAGGGACAGGGGGCGTCTCTGGAAACACCATATATTTT
CDR3: CASSLGTGGVSGNTIYF

V: TRBV3-1/TRBV3-2
D: TRBD2
size: .
length: 17
J: TRBJ2-3
DNA: TGTGCCAGCAGCCACAAGATATCGGCGGGGGGGCAAGATACGCAGTATTTT
CDR3: CASSHKISAGGQDTQYF

V: TRBV7-3
D: .
size: .
length: 14
J: TRBJ2-1
DNA: TGTGCCAGCAGCATGGCCGGGACCTACAATGAGCAGTTCTTC
CDR3: CASSMAGTYNEQFF

V: TRBV24-1
D: .
size: .
length: 13
J: TRBJ2-5
DNA: TGTGCCACCAGTGATTCCCCCGGGGAGACCCAGTACTTC
CDR3: CATSDSPGETQYF

V: TRBV2
D: .
size: once
length: 16
J: TRBJ2-5
DNA: TGTGCCAGCAGTGAAGCGGGTATCAGGGTTCGGGAGACCCAGTACTTC
CDR3: CASSEAGIRVRETQYF

V: TRBV3-1/TRBV3-2
D: TRBD2
size: .
length: 16
J: TRBJ2-7
DNA: TGTGCCAGCAGCCTACTGACTAGCGGGATTTCCTACGAGCAGTACTTC
CDR3: CASSLLTSGISYEQYF